The 12 T cell receptor beta chains presented below share a single source sample, sequenced in a study of blood T cell repertoires in COVID-19. Assay used: immunoSEQ multiplex PCR; TCRdb lists only in-frame clones, some missing. The data hold about 250,000 clones, with around nine tenths observed a single time. Material for sequencing was peripheral blood. The receptors shown here come from a woman aged 60-70 years who had recovered from COVID-19.

The rearrangement uses TRBV15 and TRBJ1-1, with TRBD1 matching 7 bases. Germline CDR1 LNHNV, CDR2 YYDKDF (reference sequence). The CDR3 sequence is 17 residues long. Trimming took 1 base from V and 1 from J; bases not matched to a gene: 9. The CDR3 region is CATSRGSNRGRNTEAFF. CDR3 in DNA: TGTGCCACCAGCAGAGGTTCTAACAGGGGCCGGAACACTGAAGCTTTCTTT.

The V call is TRBV7-2, the J call TRBJ2-7; 10 bases are shared with TRBD1. The CDR3 consists of 15 residues. Germline values: CDR1 SGHTA, CDR2 FQGNSA. V lost 5 bases to trimming and J lost 5 bases; unmatched junction nucleotides: 9. CDR3: CASSPRTGGRDEQYF. The CDR3 DNA sequence: TGTGCCAGCAGCCCGAGGACAGGGGGAAGGGACGAGCAGTACTTC.

The chain uses TRBV9 and TRBJ1-4; the match to TRBD1 covers 8 bases. This CDR3 contains 16 residues. V lost 2 bases, J lost 4 bases, and 7 bases stayed unmatched. In germline, CDR1 is SGDLS, CDR2 YYNGEE. CDR3 DNA: TGTGCCAGCAGCGTGGGCAGGGGGCATCTTAATGAAAAACTGTTTTTT. This encodes CASSVGRGHLNEKLFF.

The CDR3 region is CSVGRAGFYEQYF. The CDR3 DNA sequence: TGCAGCGTTGGACGAGCGGGGTTTTACGAGCAGTACTTC. This sequence joins TRBV29-1 and TRBJ2-7; 7 bases line up with TRBD2. V lost 4 bases and J lost 4; bases outside the gene matches: 7. This CDR3 comprises 13 residues. Germline loops: CDR1 SQVTM, CDR2 ANQGSEA.

The CDR3 spells CASSYGEVDSPLHF. The DNA for the CDR3 is TGTGCCAGCAGTTATGGGGAGGTGGATTCACCCCTCCACTTT. The V and J genes are TRBV6-5 and TRBJ1-6; D is unresolved. Looked up from germline, CDR1 is MNHEY and CDR2 is SVGAGI. The length of the CDR3 is 14 residues. Deletions cut 3 bases from V and 8 bases from J, with 11 bases between.

The chain couples TRBV6-5 to TRBJ1-5; 7 positions match TRBD1. Germline V CDR1 and CDR2: MNHEY, SVGAGI. The V segment lost 5 bases and the J segment 1 base; nucleotides outside the gene matches: 5. The CDR3 totals 15 residues. The CDR3, as DNA: TGTGCCAGCAGTCGGACAGGAGGCAGCAATCAGCCCCAGCATTTT. Translating gives CASSRTGGSNQPQHF.

This clone appeared once. The genes are TRBV14 and TRBJ2-7, with 9 bases identical to TRBD2. The junction had 19 bases not matched to a gene; V was cut back by 4 bases and J by 0 bases. This CDR3 is 20 amino acids long. Germline V gives CDR1 SGHDN, CDR2 FVKESK. This chain's CDR3 is CASSPNLAGEYPPSSYEQYF. CDR3 DNA sequence: TGTGCCAGCAGCCCCAACTTAGCGGGGGAGTATCCACCCAGCTCCTACGAGCAGTACTTC.

The chain is built from TRBV6-1 and TRBJ2-1, with a tentative D call TRBD2 (6 bases). The CDR3 extends over 15 amino acids. Germline CDR1 and CDR2: MNHNS and SASEGT. The V and J ends lost 1 base and 4 bases respectively, with 11 bases between them. The CDR3 sequence: CASSEVGLPYNEQFF. The CDR3 DNA sequence: TGTGCCAGCAGTGAAGTAGGACTACCTTACAATGAGCAGTTCTTC.

The chain couples TRBV29-1 to TRBJ2-1, with D perhaps matching TRBD1 (5 bases). Germline CDR1 is SQVTM and CDR2 is ANQGSEA. V was shortened by 1 base and J by 0 bases, with 13 bases between the two germline ends. The CDR3 runs 16 residues. This chain's CDR3 is CSVEGGDRPSYNEQFF. DNA for the CDR3: TGCAGCGTTGAAGGGGGTGACAGACCCTCCTACAATGAGCAGTTCTTC.

The V call is TRBV18, the J call TRBJ1-1; 9 bases map to TRBD1. CDR3 length: 15 residues. The J segment lost 7 bases and the V segment lost 6 bases, leaving 12 bases of the junction unmatched. Germline V gives CDR1 KGHSH, CDR2 LQKENI. CDR3 coding DNA: TGTGCCAGCTCCCGTATGGACAGGGGTTTTGATGAAGCTTTCTTT. This gives the protein CASSRMDRGFDEAFF.

The CDR3 sequence: CASSREPGEAFF. The CDR3 coding sequence is TGTGCCAGCTCACGGGAGCCGGGAGAAGCTTTCTTT. This rearrangement joins TRBV18 to TRBJ1-1; D unresolved. There are 12 residues in the CDR3. Germline CDR1 is KGHSH and CDR2 is LQKENI. V lost 4 bases and J lost 8, with 11 bases in between. The entire variable domain, with the rest obtained from reference TRBV18 and TRBJ1-1, is as follows: NAGVMQNPRHLVRRRGQEARLRCSPMKGHSHVYWYRQLPEEGLKFMVYLQKENIIDESGMPKERFSAEFPKEGPSILRIQQVVRGDSAAYFCASSREPGEAFFGQGTRLTVV.

The chain combines TRBV5-1 with TRBJ1-5; 9 positions match TRBD1. V was pared by 0 bases and J by 7 bases, with 5 bases of the junction left unmatched. The CDR3 has 15 residues. Germline assignment: CDR1 SGHRS and CDR2 YFSETQ. For the CDR3, the DNA is TGCGCCAGCAGCTTGGAGGGGACAGGGACCCAGCCCCAGCATTTT. This codes for CASSLEGTGTQPQHF.